Below, 27 T cell receptor beta chains from the same sample are listed, as sequenced in a study of spatial heterogeneity in lung cancer. What these receptors recognize is not known. Broader study findings: Counts that tracked tumor mutation counts were those of expanded intratumoral alpha and beta TCRs.

Stated time point: sample taken at primary tumor resection. One entry per CDR3 protein results from TCRdb running MiXCR on the 5' RACE reads. The data show approximately 25,000 distinct CDR3 sequences, just under 9% seen once. The sequencing used lung tumor tissue, collected at surgery. The receptors were sampled from a male donor with early-stage non-small cell lung cancer.

This clonotype was seen repeatedly, ten times or more. The rearrangement uses TRBV20-1 and TRBJ1-1; TRBD1 agrees at 7 bases. CDR1 and CDR2 from the germline V gene are DFQATT and SNEGSKA (reference sequence). J lost 3 bases, V lost 0 bases, and 4 bases had no gene match. There are 14 residues in the CDR3. CDR3 in amino acids: CSAREGQTYTEAFF. CDR3 nucleotide sequence: TGCAGTGCTAGAGAGGGACAGACCTACACTGAAGCTTTCTTT.

This clonotype appeared many times. V usage is TRBV29-1 and J usage is TRBJ2-3; the D is unclear. The CDR3 contains 14 residues. Germline V gene sequence: CDR1 SQVTM, CDR2 ANQGSEA. V lost 4 bases and J lost 5, with 16 bases in between. The CDR3 reads CSVVTPSLGDTQYF. The CDR3 DNA is TGCAGCGTTGTGACCCCCTCCCTCGGAGATACGCAGTATTTT.

This clonotype was counted at least ten times. The rearrangement links TRBV10-3 to TRBJ2-2, with a tentative D call TRBD2 (5 bases). CDR1 and CDR2 (germline): ENHRY, SYGVKD. The CDR3 totals 12 residues. Trimming took off 8 bases at V and 6 bases at J, with 10 bases between the two ends. CDR3 DNA: TGTGCCATCCGTAGCGAATCCGGGGAGCTGTTTTTT. This gives the protein CAIRSESGELFF.

The CDR3 sequence: CASSLQGSYEQYF. The CDR3 coding sequence is TGTGCCAGCAGCTTGCAAGGGAGCTACGAGCAGTACTTC. This chain uses TRBV11-2 with TRBJ2-7, with a weak D call TRBD2 (5 bases). The germline V gene has CDR1 SGHAT and CDR2 FQNNGV. The V end was cut by 3 bases, the J end by 3 bases, with 9 bases between. The length of the CDR3 is 13 residues.

This clonotype was observed a handful of times. V usage is TRBV5-1 and J usage is TRBJ1-5; TRBD1 aligns across 8 bases. Losses at the gene ends were 5 bases for V and 5 bases for J; bases not matched to a gene: 3. Germline CDR1 reads SGHRS; CDR2 reads YFSETQ. CDR3 length equals 13 residues. CDR3 sequence reads: CASRGQVDQPQHF. CDR3 bases: TGCGCCAGCAGGGGACAGGTGGATCAGCCCCAGCATTTT.

This clonotype was observed many times. The genes are TRBV27 and TRBJ2-7; 10 nucleotides match TRBD1. The CDR3 length is 16 residues. With V trimmed by 3 bases and J by 3 bases, 8 bases remained unmatched. Germline CDR1 reads MNHEY; CDR2 reads SMNVEV (reference sequence). The CDR3 spells CASSLGTTGGFYEQYF. The DNA of the CDR3 is TGTGCCAGCAGTTTGGGTACGACAGGGGGCTTCTACGAGCAGTACTTC.

This clonotype has a count of ten or more. The V gene is TRBV5-5, the J gene TRBJ2-3; D remains ambiguous. Germline values: CDR1 SGHKS, CDR2 YYEKEE (reference sequence). The ends were cut back, 2 bases at V and 2 bases at J, with 12 bases in the middle. This CDR3 spans 15 amino acids. This CDR3 reads CASSFSAVLTDTQYF. CDR3 DNA sequence: TGTGCCAGCAGCTTCTCTGCGGTCCTCACAGATACGCAGTATTTT.

There are many counts of this clonotype. The V and J genes are TRBV5-1 and TRBJ1-1; 10 bases map to TRBD1. The CDR3 contains 14 residues. CDR1 is SGHRS, CDR2 YFSETQ, per germline. Germline trimming cut 4 bases from V and 4 bases from J; bases unmatched to any gene: 4. The CDR3 protein is CASSARQGATEAFF. The CDR3 DNA reads TGCGCCAGCAGCGCAAGACAGGGGGCCACTGAAGCTTTCTTT. Based on the CDR3 plus reference TRBV5-1 and TRBJ1-1, the full variable domain is KAGVTQTPRYLIKTRGQQVTLSCSPISGHRSVSWYQQTPGQGLQFLFEYFSETQRNKGNFPGRFSGRQFSNSRSEMNVSTLELGDSALYLCASSARQGATEAFFGQGTRLTVV.

This clonotype was recorded at least ten times. This chain links TRBV9 with TRBJ2-1; either TRBD1 or TRBD2 may supply D (5 bases each). Germline CDR1 reads SGDLS; CDR2 reads YYNGEE. This CDR3 is built from 13 residues. V lost 3 bases and J lost 6, with 10 bases in between. Written as DNA, the CDR3 is TGTGCCAGCAGCGGGGGACGGTCCAATGAGCAGTTCTTC. Its protein is CASSGGRSNEQFF.

This clonotype was found a few times. J is TRBJ2-7 and V is TRBV10-3, with 10 bases that match TRBD1. The CDR3 runs to 14 residues. Germline values: CDR1 ENHRY, CDR2 SYGVKD. Trimming cost V 10 bases and J 3 bases; bases outside gene matches: 9. CDR3 coding DNA: TGTGCCACCATGGGGGGGACAGGGGTCTACGAGCAGTACTTC. Translation: CATMGGTGVYEQYF.

This clonotype was seen a handful of times. The chain couples TRBV5-5 to TRBJ2-3; maybe TRBD2 (6 bases). The V and J ends lost 1 base and 2 bases respectively, with 11 bases between them. CDR1 and CDR2 (germline): SGHKS, YYEKEE (reference sequence). This CDR3 region has 15 residues. The CDR3 nucleotides read TGTGCCAGCAGCTTGAGCTGGGACTCCACAGATACGCAGTATTTT. As protein: CASSLSWDSTDTQYF.

This clonotype has a count of ten or more. The rearrangement uses TRBV28 and TRBJ1-1; maybe TRBD1 (6 bases). The CDR3 is 14 amino acids. Germline-derived CDR1 and CDR2 are MDHEN and SYDVKM. Trimming took off 5 bases at V and 6 bases at J, with 16 bases between the two ends. CDR3 loop: CASSRGGASAEAFF. The CDR3 nucleotides read TGTGCCAGCAGTAGGGGGGGGGCGTCGGCTGAAGCTTTCTTT.

The genes are TRBV4-2 and TRBJ1-4; D unclear. The CDR3 consists of 16 residues. From germline, CDR1 is LGHNA and CDR2 YNFKEQ. The V end was cut by 0 bases, the J end by 0 bases, with 8 bases between. The CDR3 bases are TGTGCCAGCAGCCAAGATCCCCAAGCAACTAATGAAAAACTGTTTTTT. Amino acid sequence: CASSQDPQATNEKLFF.

This clonotype was observed a few times. At one boundary the junction diverges from the germline segment, which might be a read error. The V and J genes are TRBV7-7 and TRBJ2-2; 10 bases match TRBD2. The CDR3 is 15 residues long. The germline V gene has CDR1 SSHAT and CDR2 FNYEAQ (reference sequence). This CDR3 is CASSLAGANTGELFF. The CDR3 region has the DNA TGTGCCAGCAGCCTAGCGGGGGCGAACACCGGGGAGCTGTTTTTT.

This clonotype came up many times. The chain's CDR3 is CSATGGGLGSATYEQYF. In nucleotides, the CDR3 is TGCAGTGCTACCGGAGGGGGACTCGGCTCCGCCACCTACGAGCAGTACTTC. The chain uses TRBV20-1 and TRBJ2-7, with D perhaps matching TRBD1 or TRBD2 (6 bases each). Trimming took 4 bases from V and 2 from J, leaving 24 bases between them. The germline CDR1 and CDR2 sequences are DFQATT and SNEGSKA (reference sequence). This CDR3 has 17 residues.

This clonotype was picked up many times. The chain combines TRBV28 with TRBJ2-3; the D gene is possibly TRBD2 (7 bases). The CDR3 is made up of 15 amino acids. Trimming left V 6 bases short and J 2 bases short, with 15 bases between. Per the germline V gene, CDR1 is MDHEN and CDR2 is SYDVKM. As DNA, the CDR3 is TGTGCCAGCAGCCCGAGGGGGGGTACCACAGATACGCAGTATTTT. Protein product: CASSPRGGTTDTQYF.

V usage is TRBV29-1 and J usage is TRBJ1-1; D is unclear. In germline, CDR1 is SQVTM, CDR2 ANQGSEA. The CDR3 consists of 12 residues. Written as DNA, the CDR3 is TGCACACTGCCCCGTTGCGACACTGAAGCTTTCTTT. Translating gives CTLPRCDTEAFF.

This clonotype was counted at least ten times. This chain connects TRBV28 to TRBJ1-1; D unresolved. Trimming shortened V by 6 bases and J by 5 bases, and 13 bases separated the two germline ends. This CDR3 is built from 13 residues. In germline, CDR1 is MDHEN, CDR2 SYDVKM. This chain's CDR3 is CASSPPHRTEAFF. The CDR3 coding sequence is TGTGCCAGCAGCCCCCCCCACCGGACTGAAGCTTTCTTT.

This sequence joins TRBV23-1 and TRBJ2-7; 8 nucleotides line up with TRBD1. TRBV23-1 is known as an ORF, though its function is uncertain. Losses at the gene ends were 0 bases for V and 9 bases for J; bases not matched to a gene: 10. The CDR3 length is 15 residues. CDR3 protein: CASSQSFQGAHGQYF. CDR3 nucleotides: TGCGCCAGCAGTCAATCGTTTCAGGGGGCTCACGGGCAGTACTTC.

This clonotype was seen at least ten times. The chain is built from TRBV11-2 and TRBJ2-1, with 7 nucleotides matching TRBD2. V shed 5 bases and J 10 bases; nucleotides not matched to a gene: 11. Germline V gene data show CDR1 as SGHAT and CDR2 as FQNNGV. The CDR3 is 14 amino acids. Here the CDR3 reads CASSTSGEGGEQFF. Written as DNA, the CDR3 is TGTGCCAGCAGCACCTCGGGGGAGGGAGGCGAGCAGTTCTTC.

This chain connects TRBV20-1 to TRBJ1-2; a possible D gene is TRBD1 (5 bases). The V gene lost 2 bases and the J gene lost 2 bases, with 27 bases spanning the gap. The CDR3 consists of 19 residues. Per germline, CDR1 DFQATT and CDR2 SNEGSKA (reference sequence). The CDR3 reads CSARNFQGLPGPKNYGYTF. DNA for the CDR3: TGCAGTGCTAGAAATTTTCAGGGTTTACCGGGACCGAAGAACTATGGCTACACCTTC.

This clonotype was counted between two and nine times. The CDR3 loop reads CASSQDRASGGAWDEQYF. The CDR3 nucleotides read TGCGCCAGCAGCCAAGATAGGGCTAGCGGGGGGGCTTGGGACGAGCAGTACTTC. This rearrangement joins TRBV4-1 to TRBJ2-7; the match to TRBD2 covers 12 bases. With 0 bases clipped from V and 5 bases from J, the junction kept 11 bases outside the gene matches. The CDR3 is made up of 18 amino acids. Per the germline V gene, CDR1 is MGHRA and CDR2 is YSYEKL.

The chain employs TRBV5-4 and TRBJ2-3, with 14 positions matching TRBD2. The V and J ends lost 4 bases and 5 bases, in that order; junction bases with no gene match: 9. CDR1 SGHNT and CDR2 YYREEE come from the germline V gene (reference sequence). This CDR3 region has 17 residues. The CDR3 sequence: CASSGGLAGASGDTQYF. The CDR3 coding sequence is TGTGCCAGCAGCGGGGGACTAGCGGGGGCTTCGGGAGATACGCAGTATTTT.

The table lists this clonotype with a few counts. The chain combines TRBV12-3 or TRBV12-4 with TRBJ2-7, with D perhaps being TRBD1 or TRBD2 (6 bases each). The ends were cut back, 3 bases at V and 6 bases at J, with 12 bases in the middle. The CDR3 is 13 residues long. This CDR3 is CASSLGGVAEQYF. DNA of the CDR3: TGTGCCAGCAGTTTGGGGGGCGTCGCCGAGCAGTACTTC.

This clonotype was detected many times. The V and J genes are TRBV6-5 and TRBJ1-1; no reliable D call. V was trimmed by 6 bases and J by 0 bases, leaving 8 bases between them. The CDR3 contains 13 residues. Germline V gene sequence: CDR1 MNHEY, CDR2 SVGAGI. CDR3 nucleotide sequence: TGTGCCAGCAGATATTGGATGAACACTGAAGCTTTCTTT. Protein: CASRYWMNTEAFF.

Ten or more counts support this clonotype. V and J are TRBV7-2 and TRBJ2-5, with 8 positions matching TRBD2. V lost 0 bases, J lost 14 bases, and 5 bases stayed unmatched. This CDR3 has 12 amino acids. The germline V gene encodes CDR1 SGHTA and CDR2 FQGNSA. CDR3 protein: CASSLAQREFYF. CDR3 DNA sequence: TGTGCCAGCAGCTTAGCCCAGCGGGAGTTTTACTTC. The variable domain in full, with the rest retrieved from reference TRBV7-2 and TRBJ2-5, is GAGVSQSPSNKVTEKGKDVELRCDPISGHTALYWYRQSLGQGLEFLIYFQGNSAPDKSGLPSDRFSAERTGGSVSTLTIQRTQQEDSAVYLCASSLAQREFYFGPGTRLLVL.

Only a few counts were recorded for this clonotype. The V call is TRBV12-3 or TRBV12-4, the J call TRBJ2-1, with D perhaps matching TRBD2 (6 bases). The CDR3 length is 11 residues. V lost 5 bases and J lost 9, with 8 bases in between. DNA for the CDR3: TGTGCCAGCAGTGAGGGAGGTGAGCAGTTCTTC. It translates to CASSEGGEQFF.